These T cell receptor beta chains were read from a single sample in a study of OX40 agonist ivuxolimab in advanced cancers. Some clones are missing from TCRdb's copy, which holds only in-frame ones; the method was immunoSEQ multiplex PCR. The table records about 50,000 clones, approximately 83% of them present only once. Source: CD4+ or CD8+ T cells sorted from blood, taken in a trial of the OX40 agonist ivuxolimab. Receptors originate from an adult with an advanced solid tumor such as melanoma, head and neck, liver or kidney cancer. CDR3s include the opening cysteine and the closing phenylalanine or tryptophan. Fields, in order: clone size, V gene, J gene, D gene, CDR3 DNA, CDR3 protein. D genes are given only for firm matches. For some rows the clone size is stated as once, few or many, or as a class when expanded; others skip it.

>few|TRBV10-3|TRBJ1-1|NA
TGTGCCATCAGTGAGTCGGTCGAGAACACTGAAGCTTTCTTT
CAISESVENTEAFF
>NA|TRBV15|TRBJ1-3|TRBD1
TGTGCCACCAGCAGGGAGACAGGGTTCTCTGGAAACACCATATATTTT
CATSRETGFSGNTIYF
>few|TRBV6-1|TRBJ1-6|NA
TGTGCCAGCAGTCTCCGCCTTGGTTCACCCCTCCACTTT
CASSLRLGSPLHF
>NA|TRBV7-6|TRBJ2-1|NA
TGTGCCAACAGCTTAGTCGGGTCCTCATACAATGAGCAGTTCTTC
CANSLVGSSYNEQFF
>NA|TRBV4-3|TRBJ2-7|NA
TGCGCCAGCAGCCAAGATAGCCGGGGGCCCTACTACGAGCAGTACTTC
CASSQDSRGPYYEQYF
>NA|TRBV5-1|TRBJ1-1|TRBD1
TGCGCCAGCAGCTTAACGACAGGGGCTGAGAACACTGAAGCTTTCTTT
CASSLTTGAENTEAFF
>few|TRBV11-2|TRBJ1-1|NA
TGTGCCAGCACTCCGGGGTCGAAGCGTTACTCTGAAGCTTTCTTT
CASTPGSKRYSEAFF
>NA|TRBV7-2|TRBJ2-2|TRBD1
TGTGCCAGCAGTAAGGCGGCAGGGGGCAATACCGGGGAGCTGTTTTTT
CASSKAAGGNTGELFF
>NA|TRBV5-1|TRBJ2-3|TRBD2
TGCGCCAGCAGCTTGGGCACTAGCGGGAGAGTTGGCACAGATACGCAGTATTTT
CASSLGTSGRVGTDTQYF
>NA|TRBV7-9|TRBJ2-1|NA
TGTGCCAGCAGCTACGACTATTCCTACAATGAGCAGTTCTTC
CASSYDYSYNEQFF
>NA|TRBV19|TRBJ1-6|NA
TGTGCCAGTGGGGAGGTTTCACCCCTCCACTTT
CASGEVSPLHF
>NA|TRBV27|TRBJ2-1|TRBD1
TGTGCCAGCAGACGACAGGGGGCAGGGAATGAGCAGTTCTTC
CASRRQGAGNEQFF
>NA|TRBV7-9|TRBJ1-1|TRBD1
TGTGCCAGCAGCTTAGGTCTGGGACAGGGGATTACGAACACTGAAGCTTTCTTT
CASSLGLGQGITNTEAFF
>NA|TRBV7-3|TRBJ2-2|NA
TGTGCCAGCAGCCCACTCCCCATGAACACCGGGGAGCTGTTTTTT
CASSPLPMNTGELFF
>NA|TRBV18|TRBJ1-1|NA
TGTGCCAGCTCTCTAGACACAGGGCGAGAAGCTTTCTTT
CASSLDTGREAFF
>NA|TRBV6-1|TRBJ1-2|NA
TGTGCCAGCATTCCAGACAGAAACTATGGCTACACCTTC
CASIPDRNYGYTF
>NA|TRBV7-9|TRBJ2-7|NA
TGTGCCAGCAGCTTAGGAGTAGGGCAGGGGAACGAGCAGTACTTC
CASSLGVGQGNEQYF